The TCR beta chain under discussion was sequenced for a study of T-cell reconstitution after alpha-beta-depleted transplantation in children. V trimming: 0 bases; J trimming: 10 bases; junction bases outside the gene matches: 17. CDR1 is SGHRS, CDR2 YFSETQ, per germline. This CDR3 is built from 17 residues. Study outcomes and limitations: There were reportedly several hundred expanded graft clones from which alpha-beta T cells came about two months after transplant. Surviving recipient T cells and intrathymic progenitors accounted for some patients' high TCRbeta diversity at day 60. Newly generated T cells supplied most T-cell counts and diversity one year post-transplant.

The authors prepared the TCRbeta library with unique molecular identifiers. TCRdb reanalysed the PCR reads using MiXCR and keeps one entry per CDR3 protein. The sample includes approximately 800,000 distinct CDR3 sequences, 15% to 20% of them seen just once. This clonotype was seen a handful of times. Its antigen is unknown. The specimen comprised PBMCs, mostly from graft donor cells, sampled 360 days after TCRalphabeta/CD19-depleted stem cell transplant. The sequence came from a male patient younger than 18 who had a stem cell transplant for acute lymphoblastic leukemia, so the T cells may come from the graft donor. V and J are TRBV5-1 and TRBJ2-5, with TRBD2 matching over 8 bases. This chain's CDR3 is CASSLAELAASWKSQYF. The CDR3 DNA reads TGCGCCAGCAGCTTGGCCGAACTAGCGGCCTCATGGAAGAGCCAGTACTTC.